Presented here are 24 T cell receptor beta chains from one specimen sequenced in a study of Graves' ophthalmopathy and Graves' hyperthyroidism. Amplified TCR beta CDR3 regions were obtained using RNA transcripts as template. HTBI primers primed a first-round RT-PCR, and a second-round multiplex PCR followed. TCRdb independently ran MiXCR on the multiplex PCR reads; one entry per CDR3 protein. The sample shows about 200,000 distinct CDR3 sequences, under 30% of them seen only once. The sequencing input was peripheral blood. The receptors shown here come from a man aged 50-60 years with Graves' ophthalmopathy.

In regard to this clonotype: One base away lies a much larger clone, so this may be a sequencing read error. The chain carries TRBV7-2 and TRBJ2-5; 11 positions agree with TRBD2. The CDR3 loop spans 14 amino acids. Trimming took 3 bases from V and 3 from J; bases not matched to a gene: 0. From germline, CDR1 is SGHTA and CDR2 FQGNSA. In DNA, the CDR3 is TGTGCCAGCAGCTTGACTAGCGGGAAAGAGACCCAGTACTTC. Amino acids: CASSLTSGKETQYF.

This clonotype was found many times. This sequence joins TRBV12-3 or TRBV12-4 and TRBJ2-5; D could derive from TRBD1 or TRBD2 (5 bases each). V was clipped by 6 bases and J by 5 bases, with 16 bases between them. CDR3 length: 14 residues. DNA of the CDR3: TGTGCCAGCAGCCCCAGGAGGACAATTGAGACCCAGTACTTC. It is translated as CASSPRRTIETQYF.

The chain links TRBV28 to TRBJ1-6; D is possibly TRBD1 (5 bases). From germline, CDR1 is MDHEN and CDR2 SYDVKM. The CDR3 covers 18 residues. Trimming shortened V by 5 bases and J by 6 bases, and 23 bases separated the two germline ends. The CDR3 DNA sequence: TGTGCCAGCAGTCCCCCTGCTGGGGGGAATGGGGGTAATTCACCCCTCCACTTT. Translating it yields CASSPPAGGNGGNSPLHF.

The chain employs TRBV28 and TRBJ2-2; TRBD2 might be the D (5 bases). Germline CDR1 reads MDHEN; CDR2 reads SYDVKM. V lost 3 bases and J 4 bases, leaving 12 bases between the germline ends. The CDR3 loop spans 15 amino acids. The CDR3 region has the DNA TGTGCCAGCAGTTTTCCCGGAGGAACCACCGGGGAGCTGTTTTTT. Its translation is CASSFPGGTTGELFF.

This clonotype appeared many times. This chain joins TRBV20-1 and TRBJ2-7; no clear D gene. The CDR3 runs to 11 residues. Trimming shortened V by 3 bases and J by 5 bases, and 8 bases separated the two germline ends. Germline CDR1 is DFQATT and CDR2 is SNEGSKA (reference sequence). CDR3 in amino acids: CSARAKDEQYF. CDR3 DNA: TGCAGTGCTAGGGCAAAAGACGAGCAGTACTTC.

The CDR3 nucleotides read TGTGCCAGCAGCGGCCTAGTGGGAGCGAACACCGGGGAGCTGTTTTTT. It is translated as CASSGLVGANTGELFF. V usage is TRBV7-6 and J usage is TRBJ2-2; possibly TRBD2 for D (5 bases). V lost 5 bases to trimming and J lost 0 bases, with 13 bases between them. CDR1 and CDR2 (germline): SGHVS, FNYEAQ. This CDR3 spans 16 amino acids.

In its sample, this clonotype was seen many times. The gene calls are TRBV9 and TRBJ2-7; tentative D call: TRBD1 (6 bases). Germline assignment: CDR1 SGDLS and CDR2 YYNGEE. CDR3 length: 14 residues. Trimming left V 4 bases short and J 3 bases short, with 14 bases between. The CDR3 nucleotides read TGTGCCAGCAGCCCTTGGACAGTAATCTACGAGCAGTACTTC. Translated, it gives CASSPWTVIYEQYF. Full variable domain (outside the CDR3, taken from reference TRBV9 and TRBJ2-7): DSGVTQTPKHLITATGQRVTLRCSPRSGDLSVYWYQQSLDQGLQFLIQYYNGEERAKGNILERFSAQQFPDLHSELNLSSLELGDSALYFCASSPWTVIYEQYFGPGTRLTVT.

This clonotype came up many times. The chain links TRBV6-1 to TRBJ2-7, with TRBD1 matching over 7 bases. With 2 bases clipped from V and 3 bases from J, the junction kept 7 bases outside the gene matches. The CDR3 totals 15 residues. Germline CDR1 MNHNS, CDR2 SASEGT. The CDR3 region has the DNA TGTGCCAGCAGTGAAAGGGGACAGACATACTACGAGCAGTACTTC. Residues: CASSERGQTYYEQYF.

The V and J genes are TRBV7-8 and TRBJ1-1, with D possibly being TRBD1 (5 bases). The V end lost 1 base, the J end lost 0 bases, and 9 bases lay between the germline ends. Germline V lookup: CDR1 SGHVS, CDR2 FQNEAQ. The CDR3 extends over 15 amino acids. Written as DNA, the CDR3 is TGTGCCAGCAGCTTAGATCAGGGCGTGAACACTGAAGCTTTCTTT. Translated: CASSLDQGVNTEAFF.

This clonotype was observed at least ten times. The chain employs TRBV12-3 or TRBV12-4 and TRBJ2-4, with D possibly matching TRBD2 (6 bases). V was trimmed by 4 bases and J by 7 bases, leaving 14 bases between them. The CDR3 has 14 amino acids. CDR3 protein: CASSSRHAGNIQYF. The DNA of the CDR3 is TGTGCCAGCAGTTCCCGACATGCGGGGAACATTCAGTACTTC.

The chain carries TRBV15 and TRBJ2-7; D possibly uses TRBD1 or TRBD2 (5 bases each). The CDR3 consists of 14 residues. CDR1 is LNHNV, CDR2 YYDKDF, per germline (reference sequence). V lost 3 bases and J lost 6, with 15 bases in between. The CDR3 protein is CATSRGREPPEQYF. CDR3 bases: TGTGCCACCAGCAGGGGCAGGGAGCCGCCCGAGCAGTACTTC.

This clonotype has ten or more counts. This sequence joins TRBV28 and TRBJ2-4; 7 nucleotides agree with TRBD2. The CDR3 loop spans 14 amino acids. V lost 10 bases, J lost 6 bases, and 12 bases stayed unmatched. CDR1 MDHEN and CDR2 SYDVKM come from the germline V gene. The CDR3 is CATTGLAELNIQYF. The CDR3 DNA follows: TGTGCCACCACGGGGCTAGCGGAGCTAAACATTCAGTACTTC. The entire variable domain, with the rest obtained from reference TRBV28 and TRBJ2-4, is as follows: DVKVTQSSRYLVKRTGEKVFLECVQDMDHENMFWYRQDPGLGLRLIYFSYDVKMKEKGDIPEGYSVSREKKERFSLILESASTNQTSMYLCATTGLAELNIQYFGAGTRLSVL.

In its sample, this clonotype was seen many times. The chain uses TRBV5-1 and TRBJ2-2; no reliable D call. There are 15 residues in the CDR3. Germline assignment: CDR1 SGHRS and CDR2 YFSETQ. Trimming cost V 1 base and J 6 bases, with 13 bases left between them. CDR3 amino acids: CASSLRVDLAGELFF. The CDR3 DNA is TGCGCCAGCAGCTTGCGGGTCGACCTGGCCGGGGAGCTGTTTTTT.

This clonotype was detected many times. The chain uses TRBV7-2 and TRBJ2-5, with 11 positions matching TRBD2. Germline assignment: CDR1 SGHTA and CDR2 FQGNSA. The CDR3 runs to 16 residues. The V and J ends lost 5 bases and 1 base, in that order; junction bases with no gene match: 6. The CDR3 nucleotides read TGTGCCAGCAGCGGACGGACTAGCGGGCGCCAAGAGACCCAGTACTTC. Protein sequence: CASSGRTSGRQETQYF.

The CDR3 protein is CASSLSRTSGVNQETQYF. The CDR3 DNA sequence: TGTGCCAGCAGTTTATCGAGGACTAGCGGAGTAAATCAAGAGACCCAGTACTTC. The J gene is TRBJ2-5, the V gene TRBV27; 10 bases match TRBD2. CDR1 and CDR2 (germline): MNHEY, SMNVEV (reference sequence). The V segment lost 0 bases and the J segment 2 bases; nucleotides outside the gene matches: 9. This CDR3 has 18 residues.

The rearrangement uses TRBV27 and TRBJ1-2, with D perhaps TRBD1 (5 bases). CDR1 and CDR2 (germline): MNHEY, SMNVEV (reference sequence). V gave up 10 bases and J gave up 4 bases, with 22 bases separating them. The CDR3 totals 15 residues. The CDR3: CATRPGPSMPYGYTF. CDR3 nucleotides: TGTGCCACCCGACCGGGGCCAAGCATGCCCTATGGCTACACCTTC.

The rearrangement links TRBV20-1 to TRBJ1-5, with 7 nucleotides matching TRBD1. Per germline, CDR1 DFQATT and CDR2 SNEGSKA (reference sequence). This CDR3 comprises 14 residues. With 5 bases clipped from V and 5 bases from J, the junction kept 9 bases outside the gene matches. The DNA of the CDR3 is TGCAGTGCTTCACCCGGGACAGCTTATCAGCCCCAGCATTTT. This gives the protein CSASPGTAYQPQHF.

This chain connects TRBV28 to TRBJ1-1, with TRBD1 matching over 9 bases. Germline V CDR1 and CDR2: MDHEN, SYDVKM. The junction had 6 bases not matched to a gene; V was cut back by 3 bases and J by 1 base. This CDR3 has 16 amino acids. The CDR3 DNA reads TGTGCCAGCAGTTTGCCGACAGGGGGAGGGAACACTGAAGCTTTCTTT. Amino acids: CASSLPTGGGNTEAFF.

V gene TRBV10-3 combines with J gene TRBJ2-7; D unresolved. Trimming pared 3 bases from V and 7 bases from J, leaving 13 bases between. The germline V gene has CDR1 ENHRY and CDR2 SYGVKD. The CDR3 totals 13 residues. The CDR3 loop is CAISDPRTREQYF. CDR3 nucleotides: TGTGCCATCAGTGACCCTAGGACGAGGGAGCAGTACTTC.

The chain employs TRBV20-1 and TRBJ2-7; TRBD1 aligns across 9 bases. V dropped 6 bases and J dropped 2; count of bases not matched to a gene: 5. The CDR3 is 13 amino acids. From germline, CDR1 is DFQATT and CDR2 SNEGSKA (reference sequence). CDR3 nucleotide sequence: TGCAGTGCGGACAGGGGCAACCCCTACGAGCAGTACTTC. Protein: CSADRGNPYEQYF.

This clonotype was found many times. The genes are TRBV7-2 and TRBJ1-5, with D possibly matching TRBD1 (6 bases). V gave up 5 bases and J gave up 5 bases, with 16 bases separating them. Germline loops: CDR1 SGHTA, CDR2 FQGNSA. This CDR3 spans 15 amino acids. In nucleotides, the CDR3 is TGTGCCAGCAGCCCAAGGGGGGCTGGTTATCAGCCCCAGCATTTT. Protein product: CASSPRGAGYQPQHF.

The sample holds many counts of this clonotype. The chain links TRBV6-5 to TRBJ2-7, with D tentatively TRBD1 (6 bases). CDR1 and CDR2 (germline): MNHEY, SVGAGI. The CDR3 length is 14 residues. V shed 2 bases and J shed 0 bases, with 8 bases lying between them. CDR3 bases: TGTGCCAGCAGTTACAGGGGGAGCTCCTACGAGCAGTACTTC. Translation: CASSYRGSSYEQYF.

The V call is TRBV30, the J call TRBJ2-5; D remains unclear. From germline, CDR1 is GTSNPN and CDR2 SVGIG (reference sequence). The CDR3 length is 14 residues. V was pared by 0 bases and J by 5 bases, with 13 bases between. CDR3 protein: CAWSVPGVRETQYF. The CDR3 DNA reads TGTGCCTGGAGTGTACCCGGAGTCAGGGAGACCCAGTACTTC.

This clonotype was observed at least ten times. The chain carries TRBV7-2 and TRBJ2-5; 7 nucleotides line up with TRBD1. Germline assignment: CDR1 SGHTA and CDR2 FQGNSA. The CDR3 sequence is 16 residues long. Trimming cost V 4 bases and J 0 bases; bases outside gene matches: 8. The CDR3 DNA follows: TGTGCCAGCAGCTCGAAAGGGGGCCGGTACCAAGAGACCCAGTACTTC. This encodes CASSSKGGRYQETQYF.